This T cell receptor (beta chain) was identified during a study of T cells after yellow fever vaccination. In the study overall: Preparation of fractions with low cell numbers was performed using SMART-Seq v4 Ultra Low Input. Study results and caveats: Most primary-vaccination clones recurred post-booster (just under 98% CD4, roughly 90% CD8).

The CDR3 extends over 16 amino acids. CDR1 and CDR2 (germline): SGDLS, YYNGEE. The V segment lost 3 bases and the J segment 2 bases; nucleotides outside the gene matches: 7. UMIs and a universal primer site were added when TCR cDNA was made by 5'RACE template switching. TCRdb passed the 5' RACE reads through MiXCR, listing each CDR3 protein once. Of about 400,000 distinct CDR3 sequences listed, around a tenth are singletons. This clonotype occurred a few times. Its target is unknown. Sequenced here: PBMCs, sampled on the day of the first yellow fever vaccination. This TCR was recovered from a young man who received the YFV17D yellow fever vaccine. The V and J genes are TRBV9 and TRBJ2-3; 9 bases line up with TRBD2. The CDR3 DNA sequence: TGTGCCAGCAGCGATCTGACTAGCGGAGCCACAGATACGCAGTATTTT. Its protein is CASSDLTSGATDTQYF.